This is a list of T cell receptor beta chains from one sample in a study of beta chain features in type 1 diabetes. Assay used: immunoSEQ multiplex PCR; TCRdb lists only in-frame clones, some missing. The top ten clones hold approximately 0.05% of a sample with some 500,000 clones, 10% to 12% of them seen once. The sample comprised naive CD4+ T cells from blood. These TCRs come from a woman under 30 in good health. Each CDR3 is given without its conserved first and last residue. Clone size is shown for a subset of rows, as once, few, many or a class of expanded clone.

cdr3_aa | clone_size | v_call
AGSRDSSWEQY | . | TRBV21-1
EENTEAF | few | TRBV19
ASSPGTTRVRDEQF | . | TRBV7-2
ASSLASGGLSEQF | few | TRBV7-2
ASSLEPVQF | few | TRBV7-2
ATSRGSSYNSPLH | . | TRBV15
ASSPRTVGELF | . | TRBV7-9
ASSQELGTGRRPNYGYT | few | TRBV4-3
ASSFANIQY | . | TRBV27
AISEAETTDTQY | . | TRBV10-3
ASSQVGRGSGAEQY | few | TRBV14
SARGIGYT | . | TRBV20-1
ASSVGSGLNQPQH | few | TRBV9
ASSWLLRGAYEQY | . | TRBV13
ASSSGRENSPLH | . | TRBV27
ASSLAERNTGELF | few | TRBV7-9
AWSAGGTYEQY | few | TRBV30
SVLGAAEAF | . | TRBV29-1
ASSQSSYNEQF | . | TRBV14
ASSILAGNTDTQY | few | TRBV7-9
ASSRRLSDSYEQY | few | TRBV27
ASSLGSGFRETQY | few | TRBV7-7
SVEGGLREKLF | . | TRBV29-1
ASSLSPGKTQY | . | TRBV27
ASSFGTPSYNEQF | . | TRBV11-2
ASSPGTSTDTQY | few | TRBV9
SVLMTGPNTEAF | few | TRBV29-1
ASSSPGYSTDTQY | . | TRBV7-9
ASSHGREGGNIQY | . | TRBV4-1
ASSSGPDTQY | . | TRBV7-2
ASSLGGQGAKNIQY | . | TRBV7-8
ASSFSLQGQVNTEAF | . | TRBV9
ASSPIADYNEQF | few | TRBV18
ASSTGRGPNEQF | . | TRBV6-6
ASSQDPRGETQY | . | TRBV4-3
ASSPRGDYEQY | few | TRBV18
ATSRVLTGELF | few | TRBV15
ASSPGAYYGYT | few | TRBV6-5
ASSLGLTSTDTQY | . | TRBV11-1
AWTRIADTDTQY | many | TRBV30
ASSSPGVAGELF | few | TRBV7-9
ASSPVEFGVGETQY | few | TRBV18
ATSRGKGLNYGYT | few | TRBV15
AWRGKGPDNQPQH | . | TRBV30
ASRYRGRNTEAF | . | TRBV2
ASSQIGTRGPLGANVLT | few | TRBV4-1
ASSLLLAGGPITDTQY | few | TRBV7-2
SVEDQAGYNEQF | few | TRBV29-1
ASSYRGLNYEQY | few | TRBV2
ASSSSLSGANVLT | few | TRBV7-3
ASSFPGPYPYEQY | . | TRBV7-9
SVAASGGDNEQF | . | TRBV29-1
ASSLGNINEQF | few | TRBV28
ASSLTGDPSTDTQY | once | TRBV5-1
ASSSAGTEKH | . | TRBV7-2
SVQGGLAKNIQY | few | TRBV29-1
ASSLGLRGGANVLT | few | TRBV13
ASSLFNFGVTDTQY | . | TRBV5-1
ASSQDGRTDTQY | . | TRBV4-1